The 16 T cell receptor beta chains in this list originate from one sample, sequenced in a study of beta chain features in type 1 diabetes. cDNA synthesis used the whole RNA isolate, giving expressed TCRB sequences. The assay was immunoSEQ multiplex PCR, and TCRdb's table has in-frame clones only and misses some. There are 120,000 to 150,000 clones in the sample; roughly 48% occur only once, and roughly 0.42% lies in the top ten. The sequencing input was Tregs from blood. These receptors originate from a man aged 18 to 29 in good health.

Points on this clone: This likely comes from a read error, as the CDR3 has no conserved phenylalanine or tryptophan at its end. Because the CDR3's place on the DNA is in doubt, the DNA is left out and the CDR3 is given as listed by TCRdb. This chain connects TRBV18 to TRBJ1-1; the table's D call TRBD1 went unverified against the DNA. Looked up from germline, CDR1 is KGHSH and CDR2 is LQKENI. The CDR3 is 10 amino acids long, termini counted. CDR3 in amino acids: CASSPRVRVV.

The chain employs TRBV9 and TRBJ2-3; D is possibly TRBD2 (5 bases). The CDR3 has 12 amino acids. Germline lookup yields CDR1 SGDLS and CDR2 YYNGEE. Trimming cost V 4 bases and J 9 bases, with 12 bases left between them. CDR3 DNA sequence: TGTGCCAGCAGCCCCTCCCCGGGAACGCAGTATTTT. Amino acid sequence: CASSPSPGTQYF. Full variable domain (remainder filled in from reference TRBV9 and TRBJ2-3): DSGVTQTPKHLITATGQRVTLRCSPRSGDLSVYWYQQSLDQGLQFLIQYYNGEERAKGNILERFSAQQFPDLHSELNLSSLELGDSALYFCASSPSPGTQYFGPGTRLTVL.

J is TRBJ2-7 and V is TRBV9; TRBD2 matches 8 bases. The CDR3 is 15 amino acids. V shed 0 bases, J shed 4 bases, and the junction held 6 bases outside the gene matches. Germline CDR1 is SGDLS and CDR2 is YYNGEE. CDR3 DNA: TGTGCCAGCAGCGTAGACGGGAGGGCCGGTTACGAGCAGTACTTC. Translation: CASSVDGRAGYEQYF.

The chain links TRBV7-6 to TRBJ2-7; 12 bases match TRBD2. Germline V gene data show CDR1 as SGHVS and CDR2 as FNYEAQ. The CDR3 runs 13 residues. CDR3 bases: TGTGCAGTAAGGACTAGCGGGACAAGCGAGCAGTACTTC. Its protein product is CAVRTSGTSEQYF. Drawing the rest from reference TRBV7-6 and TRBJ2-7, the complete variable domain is GAGVSQSPRYKVTKRGQDVALRCDPISGHVSLYWYRQALGQGPEFLTYFNYEAQQDKSGLPNDRFSAERPEGSISTLTIQRTEQRDSAMYRCAVRTSGTSEQYFGPGTRLTVT.

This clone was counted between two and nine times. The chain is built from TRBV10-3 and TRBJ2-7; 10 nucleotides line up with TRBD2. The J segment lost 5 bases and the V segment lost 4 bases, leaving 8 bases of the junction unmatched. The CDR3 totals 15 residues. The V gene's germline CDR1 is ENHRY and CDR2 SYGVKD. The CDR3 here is CAISVMKREGNEQYF. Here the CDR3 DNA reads TGTGCCATCAGTGTGATGAAGCGGGAGGGCAACGAGCAGTACTTC.

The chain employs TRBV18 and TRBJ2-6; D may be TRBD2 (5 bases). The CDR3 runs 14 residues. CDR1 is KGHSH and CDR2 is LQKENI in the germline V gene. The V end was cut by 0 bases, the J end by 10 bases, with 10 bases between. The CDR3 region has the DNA TGTGCCAGCTCACCACCGTGGGAGCAAAACGTCCTGACTTTC. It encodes CASSPPWEQNVLTF. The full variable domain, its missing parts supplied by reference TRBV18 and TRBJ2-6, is NAGVMQNPRHLVRRRGQEARLRCSPMKGHSHVYWYRQLPEEGLKFMVYLQKENIIDESGMPKERFSAEFPKEGPSILRIQQVVRGDSAAYFCASSPPWEQNVLTFGAGSRLTVL.

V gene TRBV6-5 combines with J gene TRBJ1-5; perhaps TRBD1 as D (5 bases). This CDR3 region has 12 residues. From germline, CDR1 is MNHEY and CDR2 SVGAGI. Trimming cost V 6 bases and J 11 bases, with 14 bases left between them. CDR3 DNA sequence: TGTGCCAGCAGCACTCCGGGGGAGGCCCAGCATTTT. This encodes CASSTPGEAQHF.

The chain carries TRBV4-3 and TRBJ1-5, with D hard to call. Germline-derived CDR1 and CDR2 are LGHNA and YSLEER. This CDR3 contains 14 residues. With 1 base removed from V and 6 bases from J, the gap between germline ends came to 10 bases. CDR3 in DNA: TGCGCCAGCAGCCAAGTACGTGTCAGTCAGCCCCAGCATTTT. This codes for CASSQVRVSQPQHF.

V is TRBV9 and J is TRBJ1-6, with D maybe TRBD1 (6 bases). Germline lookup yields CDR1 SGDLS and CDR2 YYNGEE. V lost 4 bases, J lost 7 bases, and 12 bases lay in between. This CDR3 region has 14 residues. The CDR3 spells CASSSQGGNSPLHF. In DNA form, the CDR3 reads TGTGCCAGCAGCTCACAGGGTGGGAATTCACCCCTCCACTTT.

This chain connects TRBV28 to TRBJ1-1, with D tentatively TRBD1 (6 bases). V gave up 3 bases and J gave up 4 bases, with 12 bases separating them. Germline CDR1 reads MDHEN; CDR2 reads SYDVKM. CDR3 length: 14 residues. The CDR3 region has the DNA TGTGCCAGCAGTTTCCAGGGGAAGACCACTGAAGCTTTCTTT. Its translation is CASSFQGKTTEAFF.

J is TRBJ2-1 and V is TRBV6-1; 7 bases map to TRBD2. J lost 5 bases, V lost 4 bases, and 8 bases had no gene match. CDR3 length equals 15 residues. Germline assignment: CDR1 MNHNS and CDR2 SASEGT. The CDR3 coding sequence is TGTGCCAGCAGTGCAATAGCGGGTCGGAACAATGAGCAGTTCTTC. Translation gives CASSAIAGRNNEQFF.

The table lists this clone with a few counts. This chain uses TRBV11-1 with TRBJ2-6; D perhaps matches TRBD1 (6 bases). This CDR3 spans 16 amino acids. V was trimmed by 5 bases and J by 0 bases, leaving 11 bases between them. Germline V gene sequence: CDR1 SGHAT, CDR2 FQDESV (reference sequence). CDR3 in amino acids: CASSLQGFSGANVLTF. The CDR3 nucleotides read TGTGCCAGCAGCCTACAGGGTTTCTCTGGGGCCAACGTCCTGACTTTC.

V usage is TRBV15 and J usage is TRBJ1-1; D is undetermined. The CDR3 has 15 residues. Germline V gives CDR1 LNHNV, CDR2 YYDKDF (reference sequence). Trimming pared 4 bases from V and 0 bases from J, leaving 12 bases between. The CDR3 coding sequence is TGTGCCACCAGCACTTTACAGAGGGTGAACACTGAAGCTTTCTTT. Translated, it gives CATSTLQRVNTEAFF.

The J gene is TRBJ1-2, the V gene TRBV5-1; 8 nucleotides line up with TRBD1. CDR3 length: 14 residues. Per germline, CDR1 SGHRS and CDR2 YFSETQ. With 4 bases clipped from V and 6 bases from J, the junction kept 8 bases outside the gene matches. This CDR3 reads CASSPRTGRDGYTF. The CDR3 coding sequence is TGCGCCAGCAGCCCCCGGACAGGGCGGGATGGCTACACCTTC. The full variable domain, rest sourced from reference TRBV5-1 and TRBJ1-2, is KAGVTQTPRYLIKTRGQQVTLSCSPISGHRSVSWYQQTPGQGLQFLFEYFSETQRNKGNFPGRFSGRQFSNSRSEMNVSTLELGDSALYLCASSPRTGRDGYTFGSGTRLTVV.

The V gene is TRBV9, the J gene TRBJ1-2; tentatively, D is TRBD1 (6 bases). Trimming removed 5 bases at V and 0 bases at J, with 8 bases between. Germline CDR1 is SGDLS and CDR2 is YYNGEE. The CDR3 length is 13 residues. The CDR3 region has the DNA TGTGCCAGCAGAAGGACAGCTAACTATGGCTACACCTTC. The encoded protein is CASRRTANYGYTF. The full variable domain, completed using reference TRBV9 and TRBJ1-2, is DSGVTQTPKHLITATGQRVTLRCSPRSGDLSVYWYQQSLDQGLQFLIQYYNGEERAKGNILERFSAQQFPDLHSELNLSSLELGDSALYFCASRRTANYGYTFGSGTRLTVV.

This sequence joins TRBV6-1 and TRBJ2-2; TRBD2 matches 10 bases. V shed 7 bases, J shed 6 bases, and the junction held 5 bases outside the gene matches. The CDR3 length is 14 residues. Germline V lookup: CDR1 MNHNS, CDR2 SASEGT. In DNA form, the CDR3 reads TGTGCCAGCACTCTAGCGGGAGACTCCGGGGAGCTGTTTTTT. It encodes CASTLAGDSGELFF.